The 17 T cell receptor beta chains below were found in one sample sequenced in a study of neurological immune-mediated disorders. One entry per CDR3 protein results from TCRdb running MiXCR on the 5' RACE reads. The data contain approximately 68,000 distinct CDR3 sequences, approximately 4.6% of them singletons. Sequencing used PBMCs. All receptors come from a woman aged 70-85 years with multiple sclerosis.

There are many counts of this clonotype. The chain links TRBV20-1 to TRBJ1-5, with D tentatively TRBD1 (6 bases). CDR3 size: 12 residues. The V gene's germline CDR1 is DFQATT and CDR2 SNEGSKA (reference sequence). Trimming took off 3 bases at V and 9 bases at J, with 12 bases between the two ends. The CDR3, as DNA: TGCAGTGCTAGGGGCACAGGGCGGCCCCAGCATTTT. Translating gives CSARGTGRPQHF.

There are a few counts of this clonotype. CDR3 DNA: TGTGCCAGTAGTATCGACAGGGACACTGAAGCTTTCTTT. The encoded protein is CASSIDRDTEAFF. The genes are TRBV19 and TRBJ1-1; 7 bases map to TRBD1. Germline CDR1 is LNHDA and CDR2 is SQIVND (reference sequence). The CDR3 consists of 13 residues. Germline trimming cut 3 bases from V and 3 bases from J; bases unmatched to any gene: 1.

This clonotype has a count of ten or more. CDR3 amino acids: CSASPYESKNIQYF. CDR3 nucleotide sequence: TGCAGTGCTTCTCCGTACGAGTCCAAAAACATTCAGTACTTC. The J gene is TRBJ2-4, the V gene TRBV20-1; D gene ambiguous. The CDR3 covers 14 residues. V gave up 5 bases and J gave up 2 bases, with 13 bases separating them. The germline V gene encodes CDR1 DFQATT and CDR2 SNEGSKA (reference sequence).

This clonotype was seen more than once but under ten times. The chain has TRBV4-3 and TRBJ2-1; 12 nucleotides align to TRBD2. The CDR3 contains 17 residues. V lost 0 bases to trimming and J lost 7 bases; unmatched junction nucleotides: 7. Germline V CDR1 and CDR2: LGHNA, YSLEER. The CDR3 protein is CASSQDGLAGLRNEQFF. Here the CDR3 DNA reads TGCGCCAGCAGCCAAGATGGACTAGCGGGGTTGAGGAATGAGCAGTTCTTC.

This clonotype has ten or more counts. The chain carries TRBV7-2 and TRBJ1-5; D unclear. Trimming took off 5 bases at V and 6 bases at J, with 14 bases between the two ends. The CDR3 length is 14 residues. Germline V gene sequence: CDR1 SGHTA, CDR2 FQGNSA. Here the CDR3 reads CASSAQSVSQPQHF. CDR3 bases: TGTGCCAGCAGCGCACAGAGTGTCTCTCAGCCCCAGCATTTT.

Details on this clonotype: Its ends do not fully match the called genes, so a read error is possible. The V gene is TRBV12-3 or TRBV12-4, the J gene TRBJ1-5; a possible D gene is TRBD1 (6 bases). This CDR3 comprises 15 residues. CDR3 region: CASSFQGTLHKTQNF. CDR3 coding DNA: TGTGCCAGCAGTTTCCAGGGGACCCTTCATAAGACCCAGAATTTT.

In this sample, this clonotype turned up many times. The CDR3 nucleotides are TGTGCCAGCAGCTTAGAGGACAGAGCCTCCTACGAGCAGTACTTC. This translates into CASSLEDRASYEQYF. The rearrangement uses TRBV7-2 and TRBJ2-7, with TRBD1 as a possible D gene (6 bases). CDR1 and CDR2 from the germline V gene are SGHTA and FQGNSA. V lost 1 base to trimming and J lost 0 bases, with 10 bases between them. The CDR3 consists of 15 residues. The full variable domain, rest sourced from reference TRBV7-2 and TRBJ2-7, is GAGVSQSPSNKVTEKGKDVELRCDPISGHTALYWYRQSLGQGLEFLIYFQGNSAPDKSGLPSDRFSAERTGGSVSTLTIQRTQQEDSAVYLCASSLEDRASYEQYFGPGTRLTVT.

This clonotype has at least ten counts. This rearrangement joins TRBV5-1 to TRBJ2-2; 15 bases agree with TRBD2. This CDR3 has 17 amino acids. CDR1 SGHRS and CDR2 YFSETQ come from the germline V gene. Losses at the gene ends were 5 bases for V and 2 bases for J; bases not matched to a gene: 4. The DNA for the CDR3 is TGCGCCAGCAGTATGGGACTAGCGGGAGGAAACACCGGGGAGCTGTTTTTT. Its protein product is CASSMGLAGGNTGELFF.

This clonotype was seen at least ten times. This sequence joins TRBV12-3 or TRBV12-4 and TRBJ1-2; TRBD1 agrees at 7 bases. The CDR3 has 13 amino acids. V lost 6 bases and J lost 7; bases outside the gene matches: 8. The CDR3 loop is CASSLDRASGYTF. For the CDR3, the DNA is TGTGCCAGCAGCCTTGACAGGGCGTCTGGCTACACCTTC.

This clonotype was counted many times. The chain joins TRBV20-1 to TRBJ1-5; the D gene is possibly TRBD1 (6 bases). The V gene's germline CDR1 is DFQATT and CDR2 SNEGSKA (reference sequence). Trimming cost V 2 bases and J 1 base, with 9 bases left between them. The CDR3 totals 14 residues. CDR3 nucleotides: TGCAGTGCTAGACTCGACAGGAGCAATCAGCCCCAGCATTTT. Translating gives CSARLDRSNQPQHF.

This clonotype was detected only a few times. The chain recombines TRBV20-1 with TRBJ2-7, with 8 bases that match TRBD1. The ends lost 2 bases at V and 4 bases at J; junction bases unmatched: 7. The CDR3 extends over 14 amino acids. CDR1 and CDR2 from the germline V gene are DFQATT and SNEGSKA (reference sequence). CDR3 nucleotides: TGCAGTGCTAGAAGACAGGGGTCTACTTACGAGCAGTACTTC. Encoded protein: CSARRQGSTYEQYF.

This clonotype has a count of ten or more. The chain joins TRBV12-3 or TRBV12-4 to TRBJ1-3; D is unresolved. Trimming removed 6 bases at V and 3 bases at J, with 6 bases between. The CDR3 totals 12 residues. This CDR3 is CASSLLGNTIYF. In DNA, the CDR3 is TGTGCCAGCAGCCTCCTTGGAAACACCATATATTTT.

On this clonotype itself: Just one base apart from a much larger clone, this may be a read error. This chain links TRBV12-3 or TRBV12-4 with TRBJ2-2; D ambiguous. Trimming removed 7 bases at V and 7 bases at J, with 13 bases between. The CDR3 is 13 residues long. CDR3 in amino acids: CASTVVSNGELFF. The DNA for the CDR3 is TGTGCCAGCACCGTAGTCTCCAACGGGGAGCTGTTTTTT.

This clonotype was seen many times. The rearrangement uses TRBV5-5 and TRBJ2-3, with unresolved D. The length of the CDR3 is 12 residues. The germline V gene encodes CDR1 SGHKS and CDR2 YYEKEE (reference sequence). V lost 2 bases to trimming and J lost 3 bases, with 4 bases between them. For the CDR3, the DNA is TGTGCCAGCAGCTTCGAGACAGATACGCAGTATTTT. Protein: CASSFETDTQYF.

Many counts were recorded for this clonotype. The chain is built from TRBV7-9 and TRBJ2-1; 8 bases match TRBD1. Germline V gene sequence: CDR1 SEHNR, CDR2 FQNEAQ (reference sequence). V lost 4 bases to trimming and J lost 7 bases; unmatched junction nucleotides: 9. This CDR3 has 15 amino acids. Here the CDR3 DNA reads TGTGCCAGCAGCTCCTTGACAGGGGCGACAAATGAGCAGTTCTTC. Its translation is CASSSLTGATNEQFF.

This clonotype was recorded many times. This chain links TRBV20-1 with TRBJ1-5; tentatively, D is TRBD1 (5 bases). This CDR3 region has 13 residues. From germline, CDR1 is DFQATT and CDR2 SNEGSKA (reference sequence). DNA for the CDR3: TGCAGCGTCGTGGGGGGAATTAATCAGCCCCAGCATTTT. This codes for CSVVGGINQPQHF.

In its sample, this clonotype was seen many times. The chain has TRBV7-6 and TRBJ1-6; D gene uncertain. Per germline, CDR1 SGHVS and CDR2 FNYEAQ. The length of the CDR3 is 16 residues. V shed 5 bases and J shed 4 bases, with 15 bases lying between them. The CDR3 region has the DNA TGTGCCAGCAGCGCCACTCTCGACGGGTATAATTCACCCCTCCACTTT. Its translation: CASSATLDGYNSPLHF.